This entry features one T cell receptor (beta chain) sequence. Each CDR3 protein gets one entry after TCRdb re-called the 5' RACE reads with MiXCR. Of over 500,000 distinct CDR3 sequences detected, 15% to 20% appear once; the ten largest clones hold about 8.6%. Trimming removed 4 bases at V and 1 base at J, with 13 bases between. The V gene's germline CDR1 is GTSNPN and CDR2 SVGIG (reference sequence). The CDR3 is made up of 14 amino acids. This sample stems from a study of T-cell memory formation after mild COVID-19. This TCR was recovered from an adult woman who had mild COVID-19 (a few samples of this study predate the infection). Cell type and time point are not known. This chain uses TRBV30 with TRBJ2-5; no definite D call. Input material: PBMCs or a T cell subset sorted from them (not recorded which). CDR3 sequence reads: CAWNRHSPQETQYF. DNA for the CDR3: TGTGCCTGGAATAGGCACAGTCCCCAAGAGACCCAGTACTTC.